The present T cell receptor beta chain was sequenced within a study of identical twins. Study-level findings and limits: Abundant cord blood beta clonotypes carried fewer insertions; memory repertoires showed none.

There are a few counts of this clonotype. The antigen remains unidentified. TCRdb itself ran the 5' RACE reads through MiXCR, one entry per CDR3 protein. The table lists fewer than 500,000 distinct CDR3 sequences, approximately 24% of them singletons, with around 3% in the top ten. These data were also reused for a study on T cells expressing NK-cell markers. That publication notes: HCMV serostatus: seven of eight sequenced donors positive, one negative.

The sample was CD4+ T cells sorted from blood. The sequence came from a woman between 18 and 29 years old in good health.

CDR3 protein: CASSFVYNQPQHF. The CDR3 DNA reads as TGTGCCAGCAGCTTTGTCTATAATCAGCCCCAGCATTTT. This chain joins TRBV5-8 and TRBJ1-5, with no clear D. The V gene lost 2 bases and the J gene lost 4 bases, with 7 bases spanning the gap. Germline V gene sequence: CDR1 SGHTS, CDR2 YDEGEE. The CDR3 is made up of 13 amino acids.